A selection of T cell receptor beta chains follows, all from one sample in a study of T and B cells in COVID-19 patients. TCRdb fed the multiplex PCR reads into MiXCR, producing one record per CDR3 protein. Here the sample spans 13,000 to 15,000 distinct CDR3 sequences, 28% being singletons. The source material was blood. The source of these receptors is a human donor who had recovered from COVID-19. The CDR3 runs from the conserved cysteine through the conserved F or W. A D gene is named only where the DNA matches it firmly. A clone size is listed for some rows: how often the clone was seen (once, few, many), or a class if it is expanded.

D | J | V | size | CDR3 | DNA
. | TRBJ1-1 | TRBV19 | many | CASSIKRPNTEAFF | TGTGCCAGTAGTATTAAACGGCCGAACACTGAAGCTTTCTTT
. | TRBJ1-2 | TRBV29-1 | medium-sized | CSVEGPFYGYTF | TGCAGCGTTGAAGGGCCTTTCTATGGCTACACCTTC
TRBD2 | TRBJ2-7 | TRBV7-3 | . | CASSLGLAGSYEQYF | TGTGCCAGCAGCTTGGGACTAGCGGGATCCTACGAGCAGTACTTC
. | TRBJ2-3 | TRBV12-3/TRBV12-4 | medium-sized | CASTRNTDTQYF | TGTGCCAGCACCCGTAATACAGATACGCAGTATTTT
. | TRBJ1-2 | TRBV12-3/TRBV12-4 | . | CASSPLFRGYGYTF | TGTGCCAGCAGCCCCCTATTTAGGGGATATGGCTACACCTTC
. | TRBJ1-6 | TRBV7-4 | medium-sized | CASKVYALHF | TGTGCCAGCAAGGTCTACGCTCTCCACTTT
. | TRBJ2-1 | TRBV11-2 | few | CASSLGSAYNEQFF | TGTGCCAGCAGCTTAGGGTCGGCCTACAATGAGCAGTTCTTC
. | TRBJ2-7 | TRBV30 | many | CAWSVLADYEQYF | TGTGCCTGGAGTGTACTAGCTGACTACGAGCAGTACTTC
. | TRBJ2-6 | TRBV27 | medium-sized | CASSFEGLSSGANVLTF | TGTGCCAGCAGTTTCGAGGGCCTAAGCTCTGGGGCCAACGTCCTGACTTTC
. | TRBJ2-2 | TRBV12-3/TRBV12-4 | . | CAWLDGNPGELFF | TGTGCCTGGCTCGATGGGAACCCCGGGGAGCTGTTTTTT
TRBD1 | TRBJ2-3 | TRBV29-1 | medium-sized | CSVAGQGITVFTDTQYF | TGCAGCGTTGCAGGACAGGGGATCACGGTTTTCACAGATACGCAGTATTTT
. | TRBJ2-2 | TRBV20-1 | few | CSAREGGTGELFF | TGCAGTGCTAGAGAAGGGGGCACCGGGGAGCTGTTTTTT
. | TRBJ1-3 | TRBV6-5 | few | CASSLGSSGNTIYF | TGTGCCAGCAGCTTGGGCTCCTCTGGAAACACCATATATTTT
. | TRBJ1-2 | TRBV30 | . | CAFRRASYGYTF | TGTGCCTTCAGAAGGGCCAGCTATGGCTACACCTTC
TRBD1 | TRBJ1-1 | TRBV19 | many | CASSIETGHTEAFF | TGTGCCAGTAGTATTGAGACAGGGCACACTGAAGCTTTCTTT
. | TRBJ2-5 | TRBV28 | . | CASSSPDRKEETQYF | TGTGCCAGCAGCTCCCCAGACAGGAAAGAAGAGACCCAGTACTTC
. | TRBJ2-1 | TRBV6-5 | . | CASSYSWGDNEQFF | TGTGCCAGCAGTTACTCCTGGGGGGACAATGAGCAGTTCTTC
. | TRBJ2-7 | TRBV5-6 | many | CASSLQGQLSYEQYF | TGTGCCAGCAGCTTGCAAGGACAGCTTTCCTACGAGCAGTACTTC
. | TRBJ2-1 | TRBV5-1 | . | CASRGGGDNEQFF | TGCGCCAGCAGGGGGGGGGGCGACAATGAGCAGTTCTTC
TRBD1 | TRBJ1-2 | TRBV5-4 | . | CASSRTAGQGAGGYTF | TGTGCCAGCAGCAGGACCGCGGGACAGGGGGCGGGAGGCTACACCTTC
. | TRBJ2-7 | TRBV5-4 | many | CASSLQGPYEQYF | TGTGCCAGCAGCTTGCAGGGACCCTACGAGCAGTACTTC
TRBD1 | TRBJ1-4 | TRBV7-6 | . | CASSLTRDSLGELFF | TGTGCCAGCAGCTTAACCAGGGACAGCTTGGGAGAACTGTTTTTT
TRBD1 | TRBJ1-4 | TRBV27 | many | CASSFQGAGTNEKLFF | TGTGCCAGCAGTTTCCAGGGGGCGGGAACTAATGAAAAACTGTTTTTT
. | TRBJ1-1 | TRBV27 | . | CASTRLRGTEAFF | TGTGCCAGCACCCGGCTGCGCGGAACTGAAGCTTTCTTT
. | TRBJ2-7 | TRBV27 | many | CASSSSPKGNYEQYF | TGTGCCAGCAGTTCGTCGCCGAAGGGAAACTACGAGCAGTACTTC
TRBD1 | TRBJ2-3 | TRBV6-5 | . | CASRGTASTDTQYF | TGTGCCAGCCGAGGGACAGCTAGCACAGATACGCAGTATTTT
TRBD1 | TRBJ1-2 | TRBV29-1 | medium-sized | CSVQQGVGYGYTF | TGCAGCGTTCAACAGGGGGTGGGCTATGGCTACACCTTC
TRBD1 | TRBJ2-5 | TRBV19 | . | CASSIGTGLVTQYF | TGTGCCAGTAGTATCGGGACAGGGCTGGTGACCCAGTACTTC
. | TRBJ2-7 | TRBV12-3/TRBV12-4 | . | CASSRRGAYEQYF | TGTGCCAGCAGTCGAAGGGGCGCCTACGAGCAGTACTTC
. | TRBJ2-1 | TRBV5-1 | . | CASSPPHNEQFF | TGCGCCAGCAGCCCTCCTCACAATGAGCAGTTCTTC
. | TRBJ1-2 | TRBV19 | many | CASSIDWGSENGYTF | TGTGCCAGTAGTATAGACTGGGGGAGCGAGAATGGCTACACCTTC
. | TRBJ2-6 | TRBV7-9 | many | CASSVEQGRSGANVLTF | TGTGCCAGCAGCGTGGAGCAGGGGCGCTCTGGGGCCAACGTCCTGACTTTC
TRBD1 | TRBJ2-5 | TRBV20-1 | few | CSGGGTGGRETQYF | TGCAGCGGGGGGGGGACAGGGGGCAGAGAGACCCAGTACTTC
TRBD1 | TRBJ2-3 | TRBV27 | medium-sized | CASSFTPPLGGRGDTQYF | TGTGCCAGCAGTTTCACCCCGCCACTAGGGGGCCGAGGGGATACGCAGTATTTT
. | TRBJ2-3 | TRBV27 | medium-sized | CASNPGVAPDTQYF | TGTGCCAGCAACCCCGGGGTAGCGCCAGATACGCAGTATTTT
. | TRBJ2-3 | TRBV7-6 | medium-sized | CASSTGGFGTDTQYF | TGTGCCAGCTCAACGGGCGGATTTGGCACAGATACGCAGTATTTT
TRBD1 | TRBJ2-1 | TRBV19 | medium-sized | CASSDRGLSNEQFF | TGTGCCAGTAGTGACAGGGGGCTCAGCAATGAGCAGTTCTTC
TRBD1 | TRBJ1-1 | TRBV7-6 | medium-sized | CASSQGQINTEAFF | TGTGCCAGCAGCCAGGGACAGATAAACACTGAAGCTTTCTTT
. | TRBJ2-5 | TRBV6-1 | many | CASSVGGSQETQYF | TGTGCCAGCAGTGTGGGGGGCTCCCAAGAGACCCAGTACTTC
. | TRBJ2-1 | TRBV6-1 | many | CASSPSGLPSAYNEQFF | TGTGCCAGCAGTCCTTCGGGCCTACCCTCGGCCTACAATGAGCAGTTCTTC
TRBD2 | TRBJ2-5 | TRBV11-1 | few | CASSDHISGRGETQYF | TGTGCCAGCAGCGACCACATTAGCGGGAGAGGAGAGACCCAGTACTTC
TRBD1 | TRBJ2-1 | TRBV6-5 | . | CASSDTPGQGVDEQFF | TGTGCCAGCAGTGACACGCCGGGACAGGGAGTGGATGAGCAGTTCTTC
TRBD2 | TRBJ2-1 | TRBV19 | medium-sized | CASSVASGRHSYNEQFF | TGTGCCAGTAGTGTAGCTAGCGGGAGACACTCCTACAATGAGCAGTTCTTC
. | TRBJ1-4 | TRBV14 | . | CASSQDQELGPAWNEKLFF | TGTGCCAGCAGCCAAGACCAAGAACTTGGTCCGGCTTGGAATGAAAAACTGTTTTTT
TRBD2 | TRBJ2-7 | TRBV10-3 | . | CAISESASGGTYEQYF | TGTGCCATCAGTGAGTCGGCTAGCGGGGGGACCTACGAGCAGTACTTC
. | TRBJ2-1 | TRBV5-6 | many | CASSWATAWSYNEQFF | TGTGCCAGCAGCTGGGCCACGGCATGGTCCTACAATGAGCAGTTCTTC
. | TRBJ2-1 | TRBV27 | medium-sized | CATSYGVAEQFF | TGTGCCACCTCTTACGGTGTGGCTGAGCAGTTCTTC
TRBD2 | TRBJ2-7 | TRBV5-4 | few | CASSAGLATYEQYF | TGTGCCAGCAGCGCGGGACTAGCTACATACGAGCAGTACTTC
. | TRBJ2-3 | TRBV6-1 | medium-sized | CASYSRSTDTQYF | TGTGCCAGCTACTCTCGGAGCACAGATACGCAGTATTTT
TRBD2 | TRBJ2-1 | TRBV18 | . | CASSPVAGGPLGNEQFF | TGTGCCAGCTCACCTGTAGCGGGGGGGCCCCTGGGGAATGAGCAGTTCTTC
. | TRBJ2-7 | TRBV5-1 | few | CASSRNNEQYF | TGCGCCAGCAGTAGGAACAACGAGCAGTACTTC
. | TRBJ2-1 | TRBV19 | medium-sized | CASQGYNEQFF | TGTGCCAGTCAGGGTTACAATGAGCAGTTCTTC
TRBD2 | TRBJ2-1 | TRBV10-3 | many | CAIMGTSGRALSGEQFF | TGTGCCATCATGGGGACTAGCGGGAGGGCCCTTTCTGGTGAGCAGTTCTTC
TRBD1 | TRBJ1-2 | TRBV28 | once | CASSEPGQGDYTF | TGTGCCAGCAGTGAACCGGGACAGGGGGACTACACCTTC
. | TRBJ1-2 | TRBV12-3/TRBV12-4 | few | CASTTLSDTSGYTF | TGTGCCAGCACCACACTAAGCGACACATCCGGCTACACCTTC
TRBD2 | TRBJ2-1 | TRBV27 | . | CASSYGTSGNDEQFF | TGTGCCAGCAGTTACGGGACTAGCGGGAACGATGAGCAGTTCTTC
TRBD2 | TRBJ2-3 | TRBV5-4 | few | CASSSLAGGPDTQYF | TGTGCCAGCAGCTCCCTAGCGGGAGGGCCGGATACGCAGTATTTT
. | TRBJ2-5 | TRBV6-5 | medium-sized | CASSYFGQVTATETQYF | TGTGCCAGCAGTTACTTCGGCCAGGTCACGGCAACAGAGACCCAGTACTTC